These 26 T cell receptor beta chains were all obtained from the same sample, sequenced in a study of OX40 agonist ivuxolimab in advanced cancers. Clones were read by immunoSEQ multiplex PCR, and TCRdb kept only the in-frame ones, dropping some. This sample has about 50,000 clones, with 91% found just once. The sequencing used CD4+ or CD8+ T cells sorted from blood, collected in a trial of the OX40 agonist ivuxolimab. These receptors all come from an adult with an advanced solid tumor such as melanoma, head and neck, liver or kidney cancer.

As to this clone: This clone may be a read error of a much larger clone one base away. The chain carries TRBV7-9 and TRBJ2-2; 13 bases are shared with TRBD2. The CDR3 length is 18 residues. CDR1 is SEHNR, CDR2 FQNEAQ, per germline (reference sequence). V lost 5 bases, J lost 5 bases, and 11 bases stayed unmatched. CDR3 region: CASSPGLAGAGTTGELFF. DNA of the CDR3: TGTGCCAGCAGCCCCGGACTAGCGGGAGCGGGGACGACCGGGGAGCTGTTTTTT.

The genes are TRBV27 and TRBJ1-4, with D possibly being TRBD1 (5 bases). Germline-derived CDR1 and CDR2 are MNHEY and SMNVEV (reference sequence). The CDR3 loop spans 15 amino acids. V lost 5 bases and J 4 bases, leaving 14 bases between the germline ends. The CDR3 sequence: CASSENQGVNEKLFF. The CDR3 DNA is TGTGCCAGCAGTGAGAACCAGGGCGTTAATGAAAAACTGTTTTTT. The variable domain in full, with the rest retrieved from reference TRBV27 and TRBJ1-4, is EAQVTQNPRYLITVTGKKLTVTCSQNMNHEYMSWYRQDPGLGLRQIYYSMNVEVTDKGDVPEGYKVSRKEKRNFPLILESPSPNQTSLYFCASSENQGVNEKLFFGSGTQLSVL.

J is TRBJ2-7 and V is TRBV19, with TRBD1 as a possible D gene (6 bases). This CDR3 is built from 13 residues. CDR1 is LNHDA, CDR2 SQIVND, per germline (reference sequence). The ends were cut back, 4 bases at V and 3 bases at J, with 10 bases in the middle. The DNA of the CDR3 is TGTGCCAGTAGTAACAGGGTAAACTACGAGCAGTACTTC. It translates to CASSNRVNYEQYF.

V usage is TRBV6-6 and J usage is TRBJ2-5; no definite D call. Germline lookup yields CDR1 MNHNY and CDR2 SVGAGI (reference sequence). The CDR3 extends over 13 amino acids. Trimming shortened V by 1 base and J by 5 bases, and 8 bases separated the two germline ends. The CDR3 nucleotides read TGTGCCAGCAGTTACTGGGGTGGCGAGACCCAGTACTTC. Its translation: CASSYWGGETQYF.

V is TRBV14 and J is TRBJ2-7; D may be TRBD1 (6 bases). The V and J ends lost 3 bases and 2 bases respectively, with 14 bases between them. There are 15 residues in the CDR3. Germline CDR1 SGHDN, CDR2 FVKESK. CDR3: CASSHRGWTAYEQYF. The CDR3 DNA is TGTGCCAGCAGCCATCGTGGATGGACAGCCTACGAGCAGTACTTC.

The genes are TRBV10-1 and TRBJ1-2; TRBD1 agrees at 7 bases. The V gene end was trimmed by 9 bases and the J gene end by 4 bases; junction bases not matched to a gene: 8. The CDR3 extends over 13 amino acids. In germline, CDR1 is WNHNN, CDR2 SYGVQD (reference sequence). CDR3 sequence: CARPPGQIYGYTF. The DNA of the CDR3 is TGCGCCAGACCCCCGGGACAGATCTATGGCTACACCTTC.

This chain joins TRBV6-6 and TRBJ2-1; D remains unclear. The CDR3 covers 15 residues. V was shortened by 5 bases and J by 9 bases, with 20 bases between the two germline ends. Germline loops: CDR1 MNHNY, CDR2 SVGAGI (reference sequence). The DNA for the CDR3 is TGTGCCAGCAGTGCCCGTCGTCAGAACGACTTTGAGCAGTTCTTC. It is translated as CASSARRQNDFEQFF.

The chain combines TRBV7-2 with TRBJ2-5; a possible D gene is TRBD2 (6 bases). The last part of the DNA fits TRBJ2-7 better; the J call may be wrong. Germline lookup yields CDR1 SGHTA and CDR2 FQGNSA. The length of the CDR3 is 17 residues. This chain's CDR3 is CASSLVSMGLGAYEQYF. CDR3 DNA: TGTGCCAGCAGCTTAGTGAGTATGGGACTCGGGGCCTACGAGCAGTACTTC.

The chain links TRBV9 to TRBJ1-5; D call uncertain. Trimming took 4 bases from V and 1 from J, leaving 9 bases between them. Germline CDR1 SGDLS, CDR2 YYNGEE. This CDR3 spans 14 amino acids. The CDR3 coding sequence is TGTGCCAGCAGCCCCAGTTGGAGCAATCAGCCCCAGCATTTT. Its translation: CASSPSWSNQPQHF.

The table lists this clone with a few counts. In DNA, the CDR3 is TGTGCCACCACTTTACAGGGTGAGGTTCAGCCCCAGCATTTT. It yields the protein CATTLQGEVQPQHF. The chain combines TRBV6-1 with TRBJ1-5; possibly TRBD1 for D (6 bases). Germline CDR1 reads MNHNS; CDR2 reads SASEGT. CDR3 size: 14 residues. V dropped 10 bases and J dropped 6 bases, with 19 bases sitting between them.

J is TRBJ1-4 and V is TRBV6-5, with D tentatively TRBD1 (5 bases). CDR1 is MNHEY and CDR2 is SVGAGI in the germline V gene. Trimming stripped 0 bases from V and 7 bases from J, with 12 bases between. There are 15 residues in the CDR3. In DNA, the CDR3 is TGTGCCAGCAGTTACTCGGGGGGTCTTGGTGAAAAACTGTTTTTT. Translating gives CASSYSGGLGEKLFF.

This chain links TRBV11-2 with TRBJ2-3; D possibly corresponds to TRBD2 (5 bases). From germline, CDR1 is SGHAT and CDR2 FQNNGV. The CDR3 contains 16 residues. Trimming left V 4 bases short and J 0 bases short, with 14 bases between. The CDR3 bases are TGTGCCAGCAGCTCAGCCGGCGGACTTAGCACAGATACGCAGTATTTT. Its protein product is CASSSAGGLSTDTQYF.

V usage is TRBV19 and J usage is TRBJ2-1; possible D gene TRBD2, 6 bases. With 3 bases removed from V and 1 base from J, the gap between germline ends came to 7 bases. The germline CDR1 and CDR2 sequences are LNHDA and SQIVND (reference sequence). CDR3 size: 14 residues. Written as DNA, the CDR3 is TGTGCCAGTAGTATCGGAGGGTCCTACAATGAGCAGTTCTTC. Translated: CASSIGGSYNEQFF. The complete variable domain, with remaining parts taken from reference TRBV19 and TRBJ2-1, reads DGGITQSPKYLFRKEGQNVTLSCEQNLNHDAMYWYRQDPGQGLRLIYYSQIVNDFQKGDIAEGYSVSREKKESFPLTVTSAQKNPTAFYLCASSIGGSYNEQFFGPGTRLTVL.

The chain employs TRBV29-1 and TRBJ1-5, with a tentative D call TRBD1 (6 bases). The V end lost 6 bases, the J end lost 6 bases, and 15 bases lay between the germline ends. Germline CDR1 is SQVTM and CDR2 is ANQGSEA. The CDR3 spans 13 residues. The CDR3 DNA reads as TGCAGCGTAGACACAGGGCCCGGTCAGCCCCAGCATTTT. Translating it yields CSVDTGPGQPQHF.

The gene calls are TRBV27 and TRBJ2-3, with 9 bases aligning to TRBD1. This CDR3 region has 12 residues. V was pared by 7 bases and J by 7 bases, with 3 bases of the junction left unmatched. Germline loops: CDR1 MNHEY, CDR2 SMNVEV (reference sequence). CDR3 in DNA: TGTGCCAGCACGGGACAGGGCCATACGCAGTATTTT. This sequence encodes CASTGQGHTQYF.

The J gene is TRBJ2-2, the V gene TRBV4-3; 7 bases line up with TRBD2. V shed 5 bases and J 0 bases; nucleotides not matched to a gene: 12. Germline CDR1 LGHNA, CDR2 YSLEER. The CDR3 extends over 18 amino acids. CDR3 in amino acids: CASSSKGGRGTNTGELFF. CDR3 nucleotides: TGCGCCAGCAGCTCTAAAGGAGGGAGGGGAACGAACACCGGGGAGCTGTTTTTT.

The chain recombines TRBV6-5 with TRBJ1-1; D is possibly TRBD1 (6 bases). V was clipped by 4 bases and J by 3 bases, with 15 bases between them. Germline CDR1 and CDR2: MNHEY and SVGAGI. The CDR3 consists of 15 residues. DNA of the CDR3: TGTGCCAGCAGTTCCGGCCCAGGGGACTACACTGAAGCTTTCTTT. Protein: CASSSGPGDYTEAFF.

J is TRBJ1-5 and V is TRBV7-9, with D maybe TRBD1 (5 bases). Looked up from germline, CDR1 is SEHNR and CDR2 is FQNEAQ (reference sequence). Trimming pared 1 base from V and 12 bases from J, leaving 22 bases between. The CDR3 length is 16 residues. The CDR3 DNA reads as TGTGCCAGCAGCTTAGGCGCAGGGCGCCCCGAGGAGGTCCAGCATTTT. This codes for CASSLGAGRPEEVQHF.

This clone was found a few times. One junction end does not reproduce the germline sequence, and a read error may be involved. The rearrangement links TRBV7-7 to TRBJ2-7; no clear D. The germline V gene has CDR1 SSHAT and CDR2 FNYEAQ (reference sequence). The CDR3 is 13 residues long. This CDR3 is CASSPAGSHEQYF. As DNA, the CDR3 is TGTGCTAGCAGCCCGGCAGGTTCCCACGAGCAGTACTTC.

The rearrangement joins TRBV9 to TRBJ2-1; 9 bases line up with TRBD2. Germline assignment: CDR1 SGDLS and CDR2 YYNGEE. V shed 0 bases and J 4 bases; nucleotides not matched to a gene: 2. This CDR3 region has 15 residues. The CDR3 DNA sequence: TGTGCCAGCAGCGTAGGCGGGAGGGGATACAATGAGCAGTTCTTC. Amino acid sequence: CASSVGGRGYNEQFF. Looking up the rest from reference TRBV9 and TRBJ2-1 gives the full variable domain: DSGVTQTPKHLITATGQRVTLRCSPRSGDLSVYWYQQSLDQGLQFLIQYYNGEERAKGNILERFSAQQFPDLHSELNLSSLELGDSALYFCASSVGGRGYNEQFFGPGTRLTVL.

V gene TRBV27 combines with J gene TRBJ2-7; 7 bases are a match to TRBD1. The CDR3 loop spans 14 amino acids. V trimming: 3 bases; J trimming: 1 base; junction bases outside the gene matches: 3. CDR1 is MNHEY and CDR2 is SMNVEV in the germline V gene (reference sequence). The CDR3 here is CASSFQGESYEQYF. The CDR3, as DNA: TGTGCCAGCAGTTTTCAGGGGGAGTCCTACGAGCAGTACTTC.

The J gene is TRBJ1-1, the V gene TRBV4-2, with 12 bases lining up with TRBD1. Germline trimming cut 1 base from V and 4 bases from J; bases unmatched to any gene: 1. The CDR3 has 15 amino acids. Per germline, CDR1 LGHNA and CDR2 YNFKEQ. The CDR3: CASSQGGQGATEAFF. CDR3 DNA: TGTGCCAGCAGCCAAGGGGGACAGGGGGCCACTGAAGCTTTCTTT.

The chain has TRBV27 and TRBJ1-1, with D tentatively TRBD1 (6 bases). Germline CDR1 and CDR2: MNHEY and SMNVEV (reference sequence). The V end lost 5 bases, the J end lost 4 bases, and 11 bases lay between the germline ends. The CDR3 spans 13 residues. CDR3 nucleotides: TGTGCCAGCAGTCAGGGGTCCAGCACTGAAGCTTTCTTT. This codes for CASSQGSSTEAFF.

The J gene is TRBJ2-5, the V gene TRBV5-6, with no clear D. V was cut by 0 bases and J by 4 bases, with 16 bases left in between. The CDR3 contains 16 residues. Germline V gene data show CDR1 as SGHDT and CDR2 as YYEEEE. The CDR3 reads CASSLARPQERETQYF. CDR3 sequence (DNA): TGTGCCAGCAGCTTGGCCCGGCCACAAGAGCGAGAGACCCAGTACTTC.

This clone showed up just once. The gene calls are TRBV4-1 and TRBJ1-1, with D perhaps matching TRBD1 (5 bases). V gave up 1 base and J gave up 4 bases, with 7 bases separating them. Per germline, CDR1 MGHRA and CDR2 YSYEKL. This CDR3 has 13 residues. The CDR3 bases are TGCGCCAGCAGCCAAGGGGGGACCACTGAAGCTTTCTTT. Translating gives CASSQGGTTEAFF.

The J gene is TRBJ2-7, the V gene TRBV5-1; D perhaps matches TRBD1 (5 bases). CDR3 size: 17 residues. The germline V gene encodes CDR1 SGHRS and CDR2 YFSETQ. V was pared by 0 bases and J by 1 base, with 17 bases between. The CDR3 bases are TGCGCCAGCAGCTTGGCCGTGGGGCGATTCAATTCCTACGAGCAGTACTTC. Protein: CASSLAVGRFNSYEQYF.